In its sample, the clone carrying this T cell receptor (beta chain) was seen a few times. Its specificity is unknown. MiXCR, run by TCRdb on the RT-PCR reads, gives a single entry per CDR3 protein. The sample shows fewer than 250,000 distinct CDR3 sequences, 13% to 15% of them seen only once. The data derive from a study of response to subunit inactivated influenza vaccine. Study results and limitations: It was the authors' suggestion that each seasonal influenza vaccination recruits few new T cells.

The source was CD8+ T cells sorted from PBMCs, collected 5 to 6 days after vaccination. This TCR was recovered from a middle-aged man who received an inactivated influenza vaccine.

The chain's CDR3 is CASSDHVFGYTF. In nucleotides, the CDR3 is TGTGCCAGCAGCGACCACGTATTTGGCTACACCTTC. V gene TRBV9 combines with J gene TRBJ1-2, with D uncertain. CDR1 SGDLS and CDR2 YYNGEE come from the germline V gene. Trimming took off 3 bases at V and 7 bases at J, with 10 bases between the two ends. This CDR3 is 12 amino acids long.